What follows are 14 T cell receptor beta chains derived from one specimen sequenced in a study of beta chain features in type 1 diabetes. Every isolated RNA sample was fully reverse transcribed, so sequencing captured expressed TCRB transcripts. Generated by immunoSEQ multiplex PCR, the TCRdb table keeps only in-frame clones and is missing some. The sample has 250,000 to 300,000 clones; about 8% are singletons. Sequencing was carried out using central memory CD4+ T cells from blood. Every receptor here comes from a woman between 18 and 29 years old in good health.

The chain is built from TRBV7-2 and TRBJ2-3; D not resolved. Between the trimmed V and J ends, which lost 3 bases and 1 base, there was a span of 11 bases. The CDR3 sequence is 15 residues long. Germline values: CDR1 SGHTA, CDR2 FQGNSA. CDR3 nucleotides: TGTGCCAGCAGCTTTTACGACGGACGCACAGATACGCAGTATTTT. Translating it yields CASSFYDGRTDTQYF.

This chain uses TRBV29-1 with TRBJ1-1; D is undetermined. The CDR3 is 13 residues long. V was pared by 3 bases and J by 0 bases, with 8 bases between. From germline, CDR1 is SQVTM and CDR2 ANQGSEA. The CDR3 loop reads CSVEIQMNTEAFF. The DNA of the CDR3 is TGCAGCGTTGAGATACAGATGAACACTGAAGCTTTCTTT.

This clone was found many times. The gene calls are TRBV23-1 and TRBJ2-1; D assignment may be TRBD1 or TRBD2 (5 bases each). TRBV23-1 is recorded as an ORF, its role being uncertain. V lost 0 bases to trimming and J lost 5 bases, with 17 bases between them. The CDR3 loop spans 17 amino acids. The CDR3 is CASSQSRGEILHNEQFF. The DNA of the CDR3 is TGCGCCAGCAGTCAATCGAGGGGAGAAATCCTCCACAATGAGCAGTTCTTC.

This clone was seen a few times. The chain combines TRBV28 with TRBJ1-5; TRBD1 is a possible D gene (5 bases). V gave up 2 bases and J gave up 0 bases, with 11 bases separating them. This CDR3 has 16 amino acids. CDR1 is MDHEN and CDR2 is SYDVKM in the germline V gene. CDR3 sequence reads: CASSLEVRVSNQPQHF. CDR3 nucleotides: TGTGCCAGCAGTTTAGAGGTCAGGGTTAGCAATCAGCCCCAGCATTTT.

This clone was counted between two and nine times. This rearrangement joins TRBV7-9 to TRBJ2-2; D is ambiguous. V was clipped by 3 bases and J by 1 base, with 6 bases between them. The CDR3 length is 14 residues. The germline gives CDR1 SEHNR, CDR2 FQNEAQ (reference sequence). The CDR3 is CASSFLLNTGELFF. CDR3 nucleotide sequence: TGTGCCAGCAGCTTCCTGCTGAACACCGGGGAGCTGTTTTTT.

Written as DNA, the CDR3 is TGTGCCAGCAGTTACTCGAGCAGGGACGATGAGCAGTTCTTC. Translation: CASSYSSRDDEQFF. The genes are TRBV6-6 and TRBJ2-1; D is possibly TRBD1 or TRBD2 (5 bases each). Germline CDR1 MNHNY, CDR2 SVGAGI (reference sequence). V was cut by 0 bases and J by 8 bases, with 11 bases left in between. This CDR3 spans 14 amino acids.

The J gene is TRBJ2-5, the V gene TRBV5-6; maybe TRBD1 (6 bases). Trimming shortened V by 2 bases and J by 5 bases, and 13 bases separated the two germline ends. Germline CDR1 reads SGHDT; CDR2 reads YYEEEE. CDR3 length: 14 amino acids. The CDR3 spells CASSLRGIRETQYF. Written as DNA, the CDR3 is TGTGCCAGCAGCTTAAGGGGGATTAGGGAGACCCAGTACTTC.

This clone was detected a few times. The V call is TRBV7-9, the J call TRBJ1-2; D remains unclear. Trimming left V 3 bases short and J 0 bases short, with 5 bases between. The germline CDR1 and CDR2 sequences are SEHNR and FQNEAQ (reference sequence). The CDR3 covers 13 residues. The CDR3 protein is CASSFEPNYGYTF. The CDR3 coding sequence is TGTGCCAGCAGCTTTGAACCTAACTATGGCTACACCTTC. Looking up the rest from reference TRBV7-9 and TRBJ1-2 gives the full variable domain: DTGVSQNPRHKITKRGQNVTFRCDPISEHNRLYWYRQTLGQGPEFLTYFQNEAQLEKSRLLSDRFSAERPKGSFSTLEIQRTEQGDSAMYLCASSFEPNYGYTFGSGTRLTVV.

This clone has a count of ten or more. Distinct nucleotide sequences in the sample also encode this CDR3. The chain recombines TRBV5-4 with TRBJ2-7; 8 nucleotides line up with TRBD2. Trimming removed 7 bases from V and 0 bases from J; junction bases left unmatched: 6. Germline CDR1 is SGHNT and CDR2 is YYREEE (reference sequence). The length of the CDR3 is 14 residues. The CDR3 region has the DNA TGTGCCAGCTCTGGCGGGACTAGCTCCTACGAGCAGTACTTC. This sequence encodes CASSGGTSSYEQYF.

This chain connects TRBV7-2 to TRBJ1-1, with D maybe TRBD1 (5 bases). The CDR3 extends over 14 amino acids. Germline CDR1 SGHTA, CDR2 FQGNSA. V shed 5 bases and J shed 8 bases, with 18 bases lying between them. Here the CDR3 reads CASSHRGLGTEAFF. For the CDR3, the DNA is TGTGCCAGCAGCCACCGGGGACTCGGTACCGAAGCTTTCTTT.

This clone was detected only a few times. The CDR3 region has the DNA TGTGCCATCAGTGAGTCGATGGGGAGGGCCAATGAAGCTTTCTTT. This encodes CAISESMGRANEAFF. The rearrangement joins TRBV10-3 to TRBJ1-1; D not resolved. CDR1 ENHRY and CDR2 SYGVKD come from the germline V gene. The length of the CDR3 is 15 residues. V was pared by 0 bases and J by 7 bases, with 15 bases between.

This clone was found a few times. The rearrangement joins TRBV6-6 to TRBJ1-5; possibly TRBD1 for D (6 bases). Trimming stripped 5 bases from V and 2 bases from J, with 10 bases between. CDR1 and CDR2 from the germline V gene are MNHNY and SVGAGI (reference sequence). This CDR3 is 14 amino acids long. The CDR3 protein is CASSKGGGNQPQHF. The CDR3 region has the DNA TGTGCCAGCAGTAAGGGGGGCGGCAATCAGCCCCAGCATTTT.

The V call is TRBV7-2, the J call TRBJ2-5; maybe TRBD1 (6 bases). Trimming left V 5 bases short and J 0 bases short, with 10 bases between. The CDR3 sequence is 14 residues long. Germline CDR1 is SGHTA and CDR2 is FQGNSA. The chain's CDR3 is CASSARDNQETQYF. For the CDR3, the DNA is TGTGCCAGCAGCGCAAGGGACAACCAAGAGACCCAGTACTTC.

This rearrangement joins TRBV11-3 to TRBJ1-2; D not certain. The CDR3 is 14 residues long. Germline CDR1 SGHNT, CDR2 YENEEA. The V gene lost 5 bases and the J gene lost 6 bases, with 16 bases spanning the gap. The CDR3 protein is CASSPRANLDGYTF. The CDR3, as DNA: TGTGCCAGCAGCCCCCGTGCCAATCTGGATGGCTACACCTTC.